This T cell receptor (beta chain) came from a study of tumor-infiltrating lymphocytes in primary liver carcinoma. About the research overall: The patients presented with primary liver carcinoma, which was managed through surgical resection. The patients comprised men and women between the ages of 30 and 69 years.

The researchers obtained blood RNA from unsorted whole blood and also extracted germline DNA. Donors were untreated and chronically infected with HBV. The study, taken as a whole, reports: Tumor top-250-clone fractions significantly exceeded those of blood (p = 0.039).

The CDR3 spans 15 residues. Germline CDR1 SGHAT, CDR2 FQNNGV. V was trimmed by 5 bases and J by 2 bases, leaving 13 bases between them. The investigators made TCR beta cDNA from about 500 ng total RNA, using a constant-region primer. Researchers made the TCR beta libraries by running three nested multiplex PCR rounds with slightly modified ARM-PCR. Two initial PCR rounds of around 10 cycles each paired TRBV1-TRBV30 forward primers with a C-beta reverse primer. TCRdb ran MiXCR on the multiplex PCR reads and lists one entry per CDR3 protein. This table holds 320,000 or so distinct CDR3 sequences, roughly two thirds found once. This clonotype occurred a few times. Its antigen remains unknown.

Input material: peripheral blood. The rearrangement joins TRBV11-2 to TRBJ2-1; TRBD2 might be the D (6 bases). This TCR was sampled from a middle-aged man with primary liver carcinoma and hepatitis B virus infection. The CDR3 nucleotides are TGTGCCAGCAGCCCCGACGGGAGTGCCTACAATGAGCAGTTCTTC. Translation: CASSPDGSAYNEQFF.